This is a list of T cell receptor beta chains from one sample in a study of shared clonotypes between healthy human individuals. Here immunoSEQ multiplex PCR was the method, and the copy in TCRdb shows in-frame clones only, minus some. Of about 680,000 clones in the sample, about 91% were seen once. Sequenced input: naive CD8+ T cells sorted from blood. The receptors derive from a man younger than 45 in good health. Each CDR3 is given with its conserved first and last residue. A D gene is named only where the DNA matches it firmly. Expanded clones get a size class; other rows say once, few or many, or leave the size out.

clone size: NA; V gene: TRBV29-1; J gene: TRBJ2-7; D gene: NA; CDR3 protein: CSVELRGYEQYF; CDR3 DNA: TGCAGCGTTGAGCTTAGGGGCTACGAGCAGTACTTC
clone size: NA; V gene: TRBV9; J gene: TRBJ2-1; D gene: NA; CDR3 protein: CASGLRHEQFF; CDR3 DNA: TGTGCGAGCGGACTAAGGCATGAGCAGTTCTTC
clone size: NA; V gene: TRBV7-2; J gene: TRBJ1-5; D gene: NA; CDR3 protein: CASSLNTGGNQPQHF; CDR3 DNA: TGTGCCAGCAGCTTAAACACGGGGGGCAATCAGCCCCAGCATTTT
clone size: NA; V gene: TRBV4-1; J gene: TRBJ1-2; D gene: NA; CDR3 protein: CASSQAWDGIDYGYTF; CDR3 DNA: TGCGCCAGCAGCCAAGCATGGGACGGAATAGACTATGGCTACACCTTC
clone size: NA; V gene: TRBV5-6; J gene: TRBJ2-7; D gene: NA; CDR3 protein: CASSLARTSHEQYF; CDR3 DNA: TGTGCCAGCAGCTTGGCCCGAACTAGCCACGAGCAGTACTTC
clone size: NA; V gene: TRBV4-1; J gene: TRBJ2-3; D gene: NA; CDR3 protein: CASSQVLGGPTDTQYF; CDR3 DNA: TGCGCCAGCAGCCAAGTCCTTGGGGGCCCCACAGATACGCAGTATTTT
clone size: NA; V gene: TRBV6-1; J gene: TRBJ1-1; D gene: NA; CDR3 protein: CASSEMTGRGTEAFF; CDR3 DNA: TGTGCCAGCAGTGAAATGACTGGCAGGGGCACTGAAGCTTTCTTT
clone size: NA; V gene: TRBV6-5; J gene: TRBJ2-7; D gene: NA; CDR3 protein: CASRGRGVPYEQYF; CDR3 DNA: TGTGCCAGCAGGGGGAGAGGGGTCCCCTACGAGCAGTACTTC
clone size: NA; V gene: TRBV27; J gene: TRBJ2-1; D gene: NA; CDR3 protein: CASSLSWGFYNEQFF; CDR3 DNA: TGTGCCAGCAGTTTATCGTGGGGCTTCTACAATGAGCAGTTCTTC
clone size: NA; V gene: TRBV4-3; J gene: TRBJ1-5; D gene: TRBD1; CDR3 protein: CASSPDRVGYQPQHF; CDR3 DNA: TGCGCCAGCAGCCCGGACAGGGTGGGCTATCAGCCCCAGCATTTT
clone size: NA; V gene: TRBV6-5; J gene: TRBJ2-3; D gene: NA; CDR3 protein: CASSLGGFSYTQYF; CDR3 DNA: TGTGCCAGCAGCCTCGGGGGCTTCTCCTATACGCAGTATTTT
clone size: NA; V gene: TRBV14; J gene: TRBJ2-7; D gene: TRBD1; CDR3 protein: CASSPLPTGAYEQYF; CDR3 DNA: TGTGCCAGCAGCCCACTACCTACAGGGGCCTACGAGCAGTACTTC
clone size: few; V gene: TRBV6-1; J gene: TRBJ1-5; D gene: NA; CDR3 protein: CASSEADRQRNQPQHF; CDR3 DNA: TGTGCCAGCAGTGAAGCAGATCGACAGCGCAATCAGCCCCAGCATTTT
clone size: NA; V gene: TRBV27; J gene: TRBJ1-2; D gene: NA; CDR3 protein: CASRATYGYTF; CDR3 DNA: TGTGCCAGCAGGGCCACCTATGGCTACACCTTC
clone size: NA; V gene: TRBV7-2; J gene: TRBJ2-7; D gene: NA; CDR3 protein: CASSLGPGLLAGEQYF; CDR3 DNA: TGTGCCAGCAGCTTAGGTCCCGGGCTGCTAGCTGGGGAGCAGTACTTC
clone size: NA; V gene: TRBV6-1; J gene: TRBJ2-5; D gene: TRBD1; CDR3 protein: CASRFGTGLRETQYF; CDR3 DNA: TGTGCCAGCCGTTTTGGGACAGGGCTGAGAGAGACCCAGTACTTC
clone size: NA; V gene: TRBV27; J gene: TRBJ2-7; D gene: NA; CDR3 protein: CASSSGPGPTYEQYF; CDR3 DNA: TGTGCCAGCAGTTCGGGACCGGGCCCGACCTACGAGCAGTACTTC
clone size: NA; V gene: TRBV5-6; J gene: TRBJ1-5; D gene: TRBD1; CDR3 protein: CASSYSWDRGHQPQHF; CDR3 DNA: TGTGCCAGCAGCTATTCGTGGGACAGGGGGCATCAGCCCCAGCATTTT
clone size: NA; V gene: TRBV6-5; J gene: TRBJ1-1; D gene: NA; CDR3 protein: CASSPAGTEAFF; CDR3 DNA: TGTGCCAGCAGCCCGGCGGGAACTGAAGCTTTCTTT
clone size: once; V gene: TRBV14; J gene: TRBJ2-2; D gene: NA; CDR3 protein: CASSQVGLAHTGELFF; CDR3 DNA: TGTGCCAGCAGCCAAGTTGGGCTAGCACACACCGGGGAGCTGTTTTTT
clone size: NA; V gene: TRBV7-8; J gene: TRBJ2-7; D gene: NA; CDR3 protein: CASSSGVSYEQYF; CDR3 DNA: TGTGCCAGCAGCTCCGGCGTGTCCTACGAGCAGTACTTC
clone size: NA; V gene: TRBV19; J gene: TRBJ1-3; D gene: NA; CDR3 protein: CASSGRSFSGNTIYF; CDR3 DNA: TGTGCCAGTAGCGGCAGGTCCTTCTCTGGAAACACCATATATTTT
clone size: NA; V gene: TRBV7-9; J gene: TRBJ2-4; D gene: TRBD1; CDR3 protein: CASSAGTGLAKNIQYF; CDR3 DNA: TGTGCCAGCAGCGCCGGGACAGGATTAGCCAAAAACATTCAGTACTTC
clone size: NA; V gene: TRBV19; J gene: TRBJ2-2; D gene: TRBD1; CDR3 protein: CATTRPGTDTGELFF; CDR3 DNA: TGTGCCACTACTAGGCCAGGGACAGACACCGGGGAGCTGTTTTTT
clone size: once; V gene: TRBV6-5; J gene: TRBJ1-1; D gene: NA; CDR3 protein: CASSYSIRGGSTEAFF; CDR3 DNA: TGTGCCAGCAGTTACTCTATTCGGGGCGGAAGCACTGAAGCTTTCTTT
clone size: NA; V gene: TRBV6-5; J gene: TRBJ2-7; D gene: NA; CDR3 protein: CASRGGWSPSYEQYF; CDR3 DNA: TGTGCCAGCCGGGGAGGATGGAGCCCCAGTTACGAGCAGTACTTC
clone size: NA; V gene: TRBV13; J gene: TRBJ1-1; D gene: TRBD1; CDR3 protein: CASSLGSGGNTEAFF; CDR3 DNA: TGTGCCAGCAGCTTAGGTTCAGGGGGAAACACTGAAGCTTTCTTT
clone size: NA; V gene: TRBV5-8; J gene: TRBJ2-1; D gene: TRBD2; CDR3 protein: CASSLGSGTYNEQFF; CDR3 DNA: TGTGCCAGCAGCTTGGGGAGCGGGACCTACAATGAGCAGTTCTTC
clone size: NA; V gene: TRBV4-1; J gene: TRBJ2-7; D gene: NA; CDR3 protein: CASSQGRVLGEQYF; CDR3 DNA: TGCGCCAGCAGCCAAGGGCGGGTTCTAGGGGAGCAGTACTTC
clone size: NA; V gene: TRBV30; J gene: TRBJ2-7; D gene: TRBD1; CDR3 protein: CACLPGQGVFGQYF; CDR3 DNA: TGTGCCTGTTTACCGGGACAGGGGGTCTTCGGGCAGTACTTC
clone size: NA; V gene: TRBV29-1; J gene: TRBJ2-7; D gene: NA; CDR3 protein: CSVDLADNPSYEQYF; CDR3 DNA: TGCAGCGTTGACCTGGCGGACAATCCTTCCTACGAGCAGTACTTC
clone size: NA; V gene: TRBV7-3; J gene: TRBJ2-3; D gene: NA; CDR3 protein: CASSLGVGVSTDTQYF; CDR3 DNA: TGTGCCAGCAGCTTAGGAGTTGGAGTAAGCACAGATACGCAGTATTTT
clone size: NA; V gene: TRBV7-9; J gene: TRBJ1-1; D gene: NA; CDR3 protein: CASSFRGGVFEAFF; CDR3 DNA: TGTGCCAGCAGCTTCCGCGGGGGGGTTTTTGAAGCTTTCTTT
clone size: NA; V gene: TRBV13; J gene: TRBJ1-2; D gene: TRBD1; CDR3 protein: CASSPGVTGGYGYTF; CDR3 DNA: TGTGCCAGCAGCCCAGGAGTAACAGGGGGCTATGGCTACACCTTC
clone size: NA; V gene: TRBV19; J gene: TRBJ2-2; D gene: NA; CDR3 protein: CATAPGYTGELFF; CDR3 DNA: TGTGCCACCGCCCCGGGGTACACCGGGGAGCTGTTTTTT
clone size: once; V gene: TRBV18; J gene: TRBJ2-5; D gene: TRBD1; CDR3 protein: CASSDLGGSGTGDPETQYF; CDR3 DNA: TGTGCCAGCTCAGACCTGGGAGGAAGCGGGACAGGGGACCCAGAGACCCAGTACTTC
clone size: NA; V gene: TRBV29-1; J gene: TRBJ2-2; D gene: NA; CDR3 protein: CSVFTNTGELFF; CDR3 DNA: TGCAGCGTTTTTACAAACACCGGGGAGCTGTTTTTT
clone size: once; V gene: TRBV6-6; J gene: TRBJ2-3; D gene: NA; CDR3 protein: CASSYEGRDTQYF; CDR3 DNA: TGTGCCAGCAGTTACGAGGGAAGAGATACGCAGTATTTT
clone size: NA; V gene: TRBV18; J gene: TRBJ2-1; D gene: TRBD1; CDR3 protein: CASSPWKTGQRGEQFF; CDR3 DNA: TGTGCCAGCTCACCATGGAAGACAGGGCAGCGAGGTGAGCAGTTCTTC
clone size: NA; V gene: TRBV6-1; J gene: TRBJ2-7; D gene: NA; CDR3 protein: CASRTYEQYF; CDR3 DNA: TGTGCCAGCCGAACCTACGAGCAGTACTTC
clone size: once; V gene: TRBV10-3; J gene: TRBJ2-7; D gene: NA; CDR3 protein: CAISGGESYEQYF; CDR3 DNA: TGTGCCATCAGTGGCGGAGAATCCTACGAGCAGTACTTC
clone size: NA; V gene: TRBV7-9; J gene: TRBJ2-5; D gene: NA; CDR3 protein: CASSLAGGQETQYF; CDR3 DNA: TGTGCCAGCAGCTTAGCAGGGGGCCAAGAGACCCAGTACTTC
clone size: NA; V gene: TRBV6-5; J gene: TRBJ1-2; D gene: NA; CDR3 protein: CASTRRTADGYTF; CDR3 DNA: TGTGCCAGCACACGACGGACCGCGGATGGCTACACCTTC
clone size: NA; V gene: TRBV2; J gene: TRBJ2-1; D gene: NA; CDR3 protein: CASRGLEIEQFF; CDR3 DNA: TGTGCCAGCAGGGGACTGGAGATTGAGCAGTTCTTC
clone size: NA; V gene: TRBV7-9; J gene: TRBJ2-5; D gene: TRBD1; CDR3 protein: CASSSGTAQETQYF; CDR3 DNA: TGTGCCAGCAGCTCCGGGACAGCACAAGAGACCCAGTACTTC
clone size: NA; V gene: TRBV20-1; J gene: TRBJ1-2; D gene: NA; CDR3 protein: CSARVKGGYTF; CDR3 DNA: TGCAGTGCTAGAGTAAAGGGAGGCTACACCTTC
clone size: NA; V gene: TRBV7-6; J gene: TRBJ2-7; D gene: TRBD2; CDR3 protein: CASSSNSGRATYEQYF; CDR3 DNA: TGTGCCAGCAGCTCAAATAGCGGGAGGGCCACCTACGAGCAGTACTTC
clone size: NA; V gene: TRBV15; J gene: TRBJ2-5; D gene: TRBD1; CDR3 protein: CATSRAGGQGRETQYF; CDR3 DNA: TGTGCCACCAGCAGAGCGGGGGGACAGGGGAGAGAGACCCAGTACTTC
clone size: few; V gene: TRBV19; J gene: TRBJ2-7; D gene: TRBD1; CDR3 protein: CASSSGTGAYEQYF; CDR3 DNA: TGTGCCAGTAGTTCCGGGACAGGGGCCTACGAGCAGTACTTC
clone size: NA; V gene: TRBV11-3; J gene: TRBJ2-1; D gene: NA; CDR3 protein: CASSARDGAGLNEQFF; CDR3 DNA: TGTGCCAGCAGCGCTAGAGATGGCGCGGGACTCAATGAGCAGTTCTTC
clone size: NA; V gene: TRBV6-5; J gene: TRBJ1-5; D gene: NA; CDR3 protein: CASRKDGYQPQHF; CDR3 DNA: TGTGCCAGCAGGAAGGACGGTTATCAGCCCCAGCATTTT
clone size: NA; V gene: TRBV27; J gene: TRBJ1-1; D gene: TRBD1; CDR3 protein: CASSLTGVTEAFF; CDR3 DNA: TGTGCCAGCAGTTTAACAGGGGTCACTGAAGCTTTCTTT
clone size: NA; V gene: TRBV7-8; J gene: TRBJ2-7; D gene: TRBD1; CDR3 protein: CASSFLKTPGQGTYEQYF; CDR3 DNA: TGTGCCAGCAGCTTCCTAAAGACCCCGGGACAGGGAACCTACGAGCAGTACTTC
clone size: once; V gene: TRBV29-1; J gene: TRBJ2-2; D gene: TRBD2; CDR3 protein: CSAQLAGATSGIGELFF; CDR3 DNA: TGCAGCGCCCAACTAGCGGGAGCCACCTCGGGGATCGGGGAGCTGTTTTTT
clone size: NA; V gene: TRBV5-1; J gene: TRBJ2-1; D gene: NA; CDR3 protein: CASSLNYNEQFF; CDR3 DNA: TGCGCCAGCAGCTTGAATTACAATGAGCAGTTCTTC
clone size: NA; V gene: TRBV2; J gene: TRBJ1-1; D gene: NA; CDR3 protein: CASSERTPAMNTEAFF; CDR3 DNA: TGTGCCAGCAGTGAGCGGACTCCCGCCATGAACACTGAAGCTTTCTTT
clone size: NA; V gene: TRBV5-1; J gene: TRBJ2-2; D gene: NA; CDR3 protein: CASSLVSPGELFF; CDR3 DNA: TGCGCCAGCAGCTTGGTTAGTCCCGGGGAGCTGTTTTTT
clone size: NA; V gene: TRBV2; J gene: TRBJ2-7; D gene: TRBD2; CDR3 protein: CASSEAGGPAYEQYF; CDR3 DNA: TGTGCCAGCAGCGAAGCGGGAGGCCCGGCCTACGAGCAGTACTTC
clone size: NA; V gene: TRBV28; J gene: TRBJ2-7; D gene: TRBD1; CDR3 protein: CASSSGQGIEEQYF; CDR3 DNA: TGTGCCAGCAGCTCGGGACAGGGGATCGAAGAGCAGTACTTC